The present TCR beta chain was sequenced within a study of T cell repertoires in cytomegalovirus infection. The sample holds a few counts of this clonotype. Its specificity is unknown. MiXCR, run by TCRdb on the reads, gives a single entry per CDR3 protein. This sample has a few hundred thousand distinct CDR3 sequences, with roughly 42% found just once. Germline CDR1 reads SNHLY; CDR2 reads FYNNEI. The ends lost 5 bases at V and 5 bases at J; junction bases unmatched: 5. The CDR3 covers 13 residues. The chain uses TRBV2 and TRBJ1-2, with 7 nucleotides matching TRBD1. This TCR derives from a human donor in good health (CMV status not recorded). Some clones in this sample may be carry-over from other donors' samples. Source: cultured PBMCs, taken from culture after CMV antigen stimulation. CDR3 coding DNA: TGTGCCAGCAGTCCGGGACAGCGTTATGGCTACACCTTC. Amino acid sequence: CASSPGQRYGYTF.